This T cell receptor beta chain was observed in a study of blood T cell repertoires in COVID-19. Turning to the study itself: Donors in the United States, Italy and Spain gave samples during acute or convalescent COVID-19. PBMCs, B-cell-depleted T cells, or T cells provided the cDNA or gDNA that made up the material.

Original processing methods: Estimation of nucleated cell counts was performed using reference gene primer amplification. Method: immunoSEQ multiplex PCR; TCRdb's copy keeps in-frame clones and lacks some. The D gene and trimming were derived from the DNA, and the V and J assignments and clone size from that table. The sample shows about 170,000 clones, about 88% of them seen only once. The V gene's germline CDR1 is SGHRS and CDR2 YFSETQ. Trimming took 4 bases from V and 1 from J; bases not matched to a gene: 7. This CDR3 contains 16 residues. The TCR sequence derives from a man aged 50 or older who had recovered from COVID-19. The sequencing input was peripheral blood. The chain carries TRBV5-1 and TRBJ2-3; 9 bases line up with TRBD1. The CDR3 reads CASSRGQGRGTDTQYF. The CDR3 DNA reads as TGCGCCAGCAGCCGGGGACAGGGTCGGGGCACAGATACGCAGTATTTT.